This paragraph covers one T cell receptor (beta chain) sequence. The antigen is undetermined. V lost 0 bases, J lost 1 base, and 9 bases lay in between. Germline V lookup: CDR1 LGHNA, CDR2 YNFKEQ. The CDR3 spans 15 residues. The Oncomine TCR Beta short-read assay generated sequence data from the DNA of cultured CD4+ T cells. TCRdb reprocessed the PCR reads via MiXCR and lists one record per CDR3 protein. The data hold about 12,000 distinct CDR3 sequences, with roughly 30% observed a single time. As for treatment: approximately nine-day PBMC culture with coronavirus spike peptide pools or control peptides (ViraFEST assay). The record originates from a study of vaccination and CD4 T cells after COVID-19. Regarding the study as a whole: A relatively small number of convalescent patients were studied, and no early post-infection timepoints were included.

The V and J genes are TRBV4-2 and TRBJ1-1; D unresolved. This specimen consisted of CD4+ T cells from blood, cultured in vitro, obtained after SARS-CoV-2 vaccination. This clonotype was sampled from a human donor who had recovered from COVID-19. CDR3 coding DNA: TGTGCCAGCAGCCAAGACGCGAGAGGGAACACTGAAGCTTTCTTT. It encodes CASSQDARGNTEAFF.